This is a list of T cell receptor beta chains from one sample in a study of Ad26.COV2.S vaccination and SARS-CoV-2 variants. Profiled with immunoSEQ multiplex PCR; TCRdb holds only in-frame clones, not every one. The sample has more than 300,000 clones; roughly 89% are singletons. The starting material was peripheral blood, obtained in a trial of Ad26.COV2.S vaccine versus placebo. Receptors originate from a person aged 18 to 59 who received the Ad26.COV2.S COVID-19 vaccine or a placebo. Both conserved end residues are part of each CDR3. Fields, in order: V gene, clone size, D gene, J gene, CDR3 DNA, CDR3 protein. A D gene is named only where the DNA matches it firmly. Clone sizes are given selectively: once, few, many, or a class where the clone is expanded.

>TRBV29-1|-|TRBD2|TRBJ2-7
TGCAGCGTTGCCGGACTAGCGGACAAATCCTACGAGCAGTACTTC
CSVAGLADKSYEQYF
>TRBV25-1|once|-|TRBJ2-1
TGTGCCACCCGCCGGGACTTCTACAATGAGCAGTTCTTC
CATRRDFYNEQFF
>TRBV11-2|few|-|TRBJ2-1
TGTGCCAGCAGCCCGGTCGGGTGGGGCGGACGCTCCTACAATGAGCAGTTCTTC
CASSPVGWGGRSYNEQFF
>TRBV24-1|-|-|TRBJ1-2
TGTGCCACCAGTGACCCCGAGGGTAACTATGGCTACACCTTC
CATSDPEGNYGYTF
>TRBV3-1/TRBV3-2|-|TRBD1|TRBJ2-7
TGTGCCAGCAGCCGACTGACAGGGGGCGTCTACGAGCAGTACTTC
CASSRLTGGVYEQYF
>TRBV5-4|once|-|TRBJ2-7
TGTGCCAGCAGCTCCGACGGGGGCTACGAGCAGTACTTC
CASSSDGGYEQYF
>TRBV7-2|-|-|TRBJ2-5
TGTGCCAGCAGCTTAGGGGCCCTCCAAGAGACCCAGTACTTC
CASSLGALQETQYF
>TRBV4-1|-|-|TRBJ2-2
TGCGCCAGCGCAAACCTGGGAGGGGAGCTGTTTTTT
CASANLGGELFF
>TRBV28|-|-|TRBJ2-3
TGTGCCAGCAGTTTAGCGGGGGATACGCAGTATTTT
CASSLAGDTQYF
>TRBV25-1|-|TRBD2|TRBJ2-3
TGTGCCAGCAGTCCCCTCGGGGGGGCCGACCCAGATACGCAGTATTTT
CASSPLGGADPDTQYF
>TRBV21-1|-|-|TRBJ1-1
TGTGCCAGCAGCCCTCCCCGGGGGCAGAACACTGAAGCTTTCTTT
CASSPPRGQNTEAFF
>TRBV3-1/TRBV3-2|once|-|TRBJ1-5
TGTGCCAGCAGCAAGGATCTAAACGCCCCCCAGCATTTT
CASSKDLNAPQHF
>TRBV7-9|-|-|TRBJ1-4
TGTGCCAGCAGCCCGACAGCAACTAATGAAAAACTGTTTTTT
CASSPTATNEKLFF
>TRBV2|-|TRBD2|TRBJ2-1
TGTGCCAGCAGTGTTCGAAGACTAGCGGACTACAATGAGCAGTTCTTC
CASSVRRLADYNEQFF
>TRBV28|-|-|TRBJ2-7
TGTGCCAGCAGGCTAGACTCGAATGGGGGTTTGGAGCAGTACTTC
CASRLDSNGGLEQYF
>TRBV6-1|-|-|TRBJ1-1
TGTGCCAGCAGGGAAGGGGTTGCAGCTTTCTTT
CASREGVAAFF
>TRBV3-1/TRBV3-2|-|-|TRBJ2-5
TGTGCCAGCAGCCAAGATGCGACACAAGAGACCCAGTACTTC
CASSQDATQETQYF
>TRBV9|few|-|TRBJ1-5
TGTGCCAGCAGCGCGTTTTCTAATAGCAATCAGCCCCAGCATTTT
CASSAFSNSNQPQHF
>TRBV28|-|-|TRBJ2-7
TGTGCCAGCAGTTTAGGGTCCGGGATACGAAGCGAGCAGTACTTC
CASSLGSGIRSEQYF
>TRBV7-9|-|TRBD2|TRBJ2-3
TGTGCCAGCAGCTTAGTGTCGGGGGGTGTTACAGATACGCAGTATTTT
CASSLVSGGVTDTQYF
>TRBV4-1|-|TRBD1|TRBJ1-1
TGCGCCAGCAGTCTAGATTCCGGGACAGCGGAAGCTTTCTTT
CASSLDSGTAEAFF
>TRBV6-6|few|TRBD1|TRBJ1-2
TGTGCCAGCAGTCAAACCGGGACAGTCCATGGCTACACCTTC
CASSQTGTVHGYTF
>TRBV5-1|few|-|TRBJ1-2
TGCGCCAGCAGCTTGGAGGGTGGCCCGAACTATGGCTACACCTTC
CASSLEGGPNYGYTF
>TRBV13|-|-|TRBJ2-7
TGTGCCAGCAGCTTAGGCGGACATTACGAGCAGTACTTC
CASSLGGHYEQYF
>TRBV15|few|TRBD2|TRBJ2-1
TGTGCCACCAGCATTTTCGGACTAGTCTACAATGAGCAGTTCTTC
CATSIFGLVYNEQFF
>TRBV19|-|TRBD1|TRBJ2-5
TGTGCCAGTAGTTGGGACAGGGGCCGCGGAGAGACCCAGTACTTC
CASSWDRGRGETQYF
>TRBV5-1|-|TRBD1|TRBJ1-1
TGCGCCAGCAGCCCCCGGAGGGACAGCTTGAACACTGAAGCTTTCTTT
CASSPRRDSLNTEAFF
>TRBV4-3|-|-|TRBJ2-7
TGCGCCAGCAGCCAAGATTTACAGGGCTCCTACGAGCAGTACTTC
CASSQDLQGSYEQYF
>TRBV7-8|-|TRBD1|TRBJ1-1
TGTGCCAGCAGTCCCTCCTCGACAGGGGCGGGGCCTGAAGCTTTCTTT
CASSPSSTGAGPEAFF
>TRBV3-1/TRBV3-2|few|TRBD1|TRBJ1-6
TGTGCCAGCAGCCAAGATAGGGACAGAAATTCACCCCTCCACTTT
CASSQDRDRNSPLHF
>TRBV4-3|-|-|TRBJ2-2
TGCGCCAGCAGCCAAGTGTGGCAGGGTGTAGTGGAGCTGTTTTTT
CASSQVWQGVVELFF
>TRBV9|-|-|TRBJ2-3
TGTGCCAGCAGCGTAGAATTGCGGGGACAAGAGTATTTT
CASSVELRGQEYF
>TRBV18|-|-|TRBJ1-3
TGTGCCAGCTCATCCGACGGGGCACTTGGAAACACCATATATTTT
CASSSDGALGNTIYF
>TRBV5-1|-|TRBD1|TRBJ2-4
TGCGCCAGCAGCTTGCGACAGGGTTCCACCATTCAGTACTTC
CASSLRQGSTIQYF
>TRBV7-2|-|-|TRBJ2-7
TGTGCCAGCAGCTTAAACCTTGACAGCTACGAGCAGTACTTC
CASSLNLDSYEQYF
>TRBV2|-|TRBD1|TRBJ2-2
TGTGCCAGCAGTGGAGGGACAGGGCTAATGGTGAAGGACACCGGGGAGCTGTTTTTT
CASSGGTGLMVKDTGELFF
>TRBV28|-|-|TRBJ1-1
TGTGCCAGCAGTGCTCCAGGGAAAATGAACACTGAAGCTTTCTTT
CASSAPGKMNTEAFF
>TRBV7-9|-|-|TRBJ2-1
TGTGCCAGCAGCTTAGTCTCGGTGGGGGGAAACAATGAGCAGTTCTTC
CASSLVSVGGNNEQFF
>TRBV28|-|TRBD2|TRBJ2-1
TGTGCCAGCAGTCGACTAGCGGGAGTGGTTCACCCGAAGCAGTTCTTC
CASSRLAGVVHPKQFF
>TRBV6-5|-|-|TRBJ2-1
TGTGCCAGCAGTAATGGACGTGGGGAGCAGTTCTTC
CASSNGRGEQFF
>TRBV5-6|-|-|TRBJ1-2
TGTGCCAGCAGCGCCACAGTAAACTATGGCTACACCTTC
CASSATVNYGYTF
>TRBV11-2|-|-|TRBJ1-6
TGTGCCAGCAGCTTACACGGTGGACATTCACCCCTCCACTTT
CASSLHGGHSPLHF
>TRBV18|-|-|TRBJ2-6
TGTGCCAGCTCACTGGACGGCGCGGGGGCCAACGTCCTGACTTTC
CASSLDGAGANVLTF
>TRBV28|-|TRBD1|TRBJ1-6
TGTGCCAGCAGCTTCCGACAGGGTATATCCTATAATTCACCCCTCCACTTT
CASSFRQGISYNSPLHF
>TRBV5-4|few|TRBD1|TRBJ1-2
TGTGCCAGCAGCTCACTTCAGGGGACAGGGAACTATGGCTACACCTTC
CASSSLQGTGNYGYTF
>TRBV19|-|-|TRBJ2-1
TGTGCCAGTAGTATGGGCAAGGGGGGGAGCTCCTACAATGAGCAGTTCTTC
CASSMGKGGSSYNEQFF
>TRBV5-1|-|-|TRBJ2-5
TGCGCCAGCAGCTTTTCGGGTCGGACAAATCGAGAGACCCAGTACTTC
CASSFSGRTNRETQYF
>TRBV7-9|-|-|TRBJ2-2
TGTGCCAGCAGCCTACCGGACGAGCGTTGGACCGGGGAGCTGTTTTTT
CASSLPDERWTGELFF
>TRBV3-1/TRBV3-2|-|TRBD1|TRBJ1-2
TGTGCCAGCAGCCAAGTTGACAGGGGAATGAGAGGCTACACCTTC
CASSQVDRGMRGYTF
>TRBV5-5|-|-|TRBJ2-7
TGTGCCAGCAGCTTCCAGCTGTCCTACGAGCAGTACTTC
CASSFQLSYEQYF
>TRBV21-1|-|-|TRBJ1-5
TGTGCCAGCAGCAAAGGGGACTTGGGGGGCTATCTTGGCAATCAGCCCCAGCATTTT
CASSKGDLGGYLGNQPQHF
>TRBV3-1/TRBV3-2|-|-|TRBJ2-7
TGTGCCAGCAGCCAAGATAGGAGCTACGAGCAGTACTTC
CASSQDRSYEQYF
>TRBV2|-|TRBD1|TRBJ1-5
TGTGCCAGCAGTGAACGAGTCGGGACAGGGATGGGGCCCCAGCATTTT
CASSERVGTGMGPQHF
>TRBV6-5|-|TRBD1|TRBJ1-4
TGTGCCAGCAGGGACAGGGGTGAGCGGAAACTGTTTTTT
CASRDRGERKLFF
>TRBV25-1|-|-|TRBJ1-2
TGTGCCAGCAGCGCAGGGGCCGACCACTATGGCTACACCTTC
CASSAGADHYGYTF
>TRBV5-1|once|TRBD1|TRBJ1-5
TGCGCCAGCAGCTTGGGGACAGGGGACAATCAGCCCCAGCATTTT
CASSLGTGDNQPQHF
>TRBV18|-|-|TRBJ2-7
TGTGCCAGCTCACTTTTTAAGGGCGACTACGAGCAGTACTTC
CASSLFKGDYEQYF
>TRBV11-2|few|-|TRBJ2-2
TGTGCCAGCAGCCCCTACTTCGGGGAGCTGTTTTTT
CASSPYFGELFF
>TRBV6-1|-|-|TRBJ2-1
TGTGCCAGCAGTGATGAGGGCAGTGAGCAGTTCTTC
CASSDEGSEQFF
>TRBV9|-|-|TRBJ1-2
TGTGCCAGCAGCGTAGCAGTTGGTGAGGTCTATGGCTACACCTTC
CASSVAVGEVYGYTF